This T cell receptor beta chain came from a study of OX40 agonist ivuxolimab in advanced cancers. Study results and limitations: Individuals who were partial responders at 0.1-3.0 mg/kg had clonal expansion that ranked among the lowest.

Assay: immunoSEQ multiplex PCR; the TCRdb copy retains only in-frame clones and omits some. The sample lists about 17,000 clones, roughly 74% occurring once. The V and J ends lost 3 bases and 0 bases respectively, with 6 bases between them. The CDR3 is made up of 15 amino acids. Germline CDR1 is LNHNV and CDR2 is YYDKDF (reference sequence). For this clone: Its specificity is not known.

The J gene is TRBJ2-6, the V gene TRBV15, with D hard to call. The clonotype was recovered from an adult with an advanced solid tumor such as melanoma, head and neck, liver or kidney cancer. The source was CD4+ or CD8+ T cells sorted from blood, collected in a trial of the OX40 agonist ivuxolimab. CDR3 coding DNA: TGTGCCACCAGCAGTGACCACTCTGGGGCCAACGTCCTGACTTTC. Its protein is CATSSDHSGANVLTF.